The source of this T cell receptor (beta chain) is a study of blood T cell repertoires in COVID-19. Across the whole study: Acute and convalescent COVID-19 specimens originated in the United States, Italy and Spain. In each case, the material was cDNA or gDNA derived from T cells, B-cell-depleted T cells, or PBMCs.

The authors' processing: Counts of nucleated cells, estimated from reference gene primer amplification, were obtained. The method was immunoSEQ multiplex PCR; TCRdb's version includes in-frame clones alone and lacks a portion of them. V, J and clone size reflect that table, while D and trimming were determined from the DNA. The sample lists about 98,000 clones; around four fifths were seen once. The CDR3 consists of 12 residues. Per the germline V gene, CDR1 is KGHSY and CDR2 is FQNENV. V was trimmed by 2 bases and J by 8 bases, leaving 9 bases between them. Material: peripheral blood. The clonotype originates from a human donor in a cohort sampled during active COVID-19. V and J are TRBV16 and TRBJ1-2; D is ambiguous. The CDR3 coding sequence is TGTGCCAGCAGCCAAAACGGGGAGGGCTACACCTTC. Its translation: CASSQNGEGYTF. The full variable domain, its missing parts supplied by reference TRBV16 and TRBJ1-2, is GEEVAQTPKHLVRGEGQKAKLYCAPIKGHSYVFWYQQVLKNEFKFLISFQNENVFDETGMPKERFSAKCLPNSPCSLEIQATKLEDSAVYFCASSQNGEGYTFGSGTRLTVV.